These 9 T cell receptor beta chains share one sample of origin, sequenced in a study of blood T cell repertoires in COVID-19. Generated by immunoSEQ multiplex PCR, the TCRdb table keeps only in-frame clones and is missing some. This sample has hundreds of thousands of clones, with about 91% found just once. Sequencing was performed on PBMCs or T cells enriched from blood (not recorded which). Receptor source: a woman between 18 and 29 years old who had recovered from COVID-19.

This clone was seen once. The rearrangement uses TRBV5-1 and TRBJ2-2; 11 nucleotides agree with TRBD1. The trim removed 4 bases at V and 0 bases at J, leaving 2 bases unmatched. Germline CDR1 is SGHRS and CDR2 is YFSETQ. The CDR3 sequence is 16 residues long. CDR3 protein: CASSGTGGSNTGELFF. In nucleotides, the CDR3 is TGCGCCAGCAGCGGGACAGGGGGGTCGAACACCGGGGAGCTGTTTTTT.

The rearrangement uses TRBV9 and TRBJ2-3; 7 bases match TRBD2. Germline V CDR1 and CDR2: SGDLS, YYNGEE. This CDR3 contains 17 residues. J gave up 0 bases and V 0 bases, and 7 bases lay outside the gene matches. CDR3 in DNA: TGTGCCAGCAGCGTAGGGATAGCGGGTACTAGCACAGATACGCAGTATTTT. Encoded protein: CASSVGIAGTSTDTQYF.

The rearrangement uses TRBV7-8 and TRBJ2-2; D is perhaps TRBD1 (6 bases). The germline CDR1 and CDR2 sequences are SGHVS and FQNEAQ. The CDR3 length is 15 residues. V lost 3 bases to trimming and J lost 2 bases, with 10 bases between them. CDR3 coding DNA: TGTGCCAGCAGCTTTCTCGGGACAAACACCGGGGAGCTGTTTTTT. This codes for CASSFLGTNTGELFF.

The gene calls are TRBV10-3 and TRBJ2-1; 8 bases fit TRBD2. Looked up from germline, CDR1 is ENHRY and CDR2 is SYGVKD. The CDR3 contains 15 residues. Trimming cost V 8 bases and J 3 bases; bases outside gene matches: 9. The DNA of the CDR3 is TGTGCCATCGGCACCGGGACTAGGGACTACAATGAGCAGTTCTTC. It specifies CAIGTGTRDYNEQFF.

V is TRBV5-1 and J is TRBJ2-3; D not certain. Germline-derived CDR1 and CDR2 are SGHRS and YFSETQ. The CDR3 spans 16 residues. Deletions cut 0 bases from V and 1 base from J, with 12 bases between. The CDR3 region has the DNA TGCGCCAGCAGCTTGGCCGGTCTACCCGGCACAGATACGCAGTATTTT. This translates into CASSLAGLPGTDTQYF.

This CDR3 reads CASRPIAGVTYNEQFF. CDR3 DNA sequence: TGTGCCAGCAGACCGATAGCGGGAGTAACCTACAATGAGCAGTTCTTC. The gene calls are TRBV27 and TRBJ2-1; 9 nucleotides align to TRBD2. CDR1 MNHEY and CDR2 SMNVEV come from the germline V gene (reference sequence). CDR3 size: 16 residues. V trimming: 6 bases; J trimming: 2 bases; junction bases outside the gene matches: 8.

V is TRBV12-3 or TRBV12-4 and J is TRBJ1-3, with no clear D. This CDR3 contains 11 residues. V lost 5 bases to trimming and J lost 6 bases, with 5 bases between them. In DNA, the CDR3 is TGTGCCAGCAGTGAGCAAAACACCATATATTTT. Translated, it gives CASSEQNTIYF.

This clone turned up a few times. The V gene is TRBV12-3 or TRBV12-4, the J gene TRBJ1-5, with 8 bases aligning to TRBD1. The V gene end was trimmed by 6 bases and the J gene end by 6 bases; junction bases not matched to a gene: 4. This CDR3 has 13 amino acids. In nucleotides, the CDR3 is TGTGCCAGCAGGGCAGGGGGCATTCAGCCCCAGCATTTT. Protein: CASRAGGIQPQHF.

V is TRBV7-6 and J is TRBJ2-2; the match to TRBD1 covers 9 bases. The CDR3 runs to 15 residues. J gave up 6 bases and V 4 bases, and 6 bases lay outside the gene matches. CDR1 is SGHVS, CDR2 FNYEAQ, per germline. Written as DNA, the CDR3 is TGTGCCAGCAGCTCCGGGACAGGGTTCTCCGGGGAGCTGTTTTTT. Translation: CASSSGTGFSGELFF.